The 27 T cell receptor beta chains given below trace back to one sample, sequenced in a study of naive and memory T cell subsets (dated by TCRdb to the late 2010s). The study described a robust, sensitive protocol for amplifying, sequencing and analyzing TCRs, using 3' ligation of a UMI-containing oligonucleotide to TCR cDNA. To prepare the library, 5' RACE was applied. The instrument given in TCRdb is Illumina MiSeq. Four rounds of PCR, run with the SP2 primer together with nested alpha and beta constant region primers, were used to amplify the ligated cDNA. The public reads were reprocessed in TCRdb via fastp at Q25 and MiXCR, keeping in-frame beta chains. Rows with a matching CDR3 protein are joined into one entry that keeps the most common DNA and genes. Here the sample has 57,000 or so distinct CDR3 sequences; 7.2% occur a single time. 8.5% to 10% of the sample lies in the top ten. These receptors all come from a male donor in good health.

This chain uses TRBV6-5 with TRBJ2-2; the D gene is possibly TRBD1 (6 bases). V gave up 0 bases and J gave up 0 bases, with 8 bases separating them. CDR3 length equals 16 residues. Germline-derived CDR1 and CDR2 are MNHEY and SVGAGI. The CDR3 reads CASSYSAGANTGELFF. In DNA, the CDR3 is TGTGCCAGCAGTTACTCGGCAGGGGCGAACACCGGGGAGCTGTTTTTT.

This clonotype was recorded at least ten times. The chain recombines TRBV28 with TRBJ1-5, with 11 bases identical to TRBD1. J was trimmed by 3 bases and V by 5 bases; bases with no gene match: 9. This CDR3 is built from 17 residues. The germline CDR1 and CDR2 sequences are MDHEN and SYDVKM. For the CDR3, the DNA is TGTGCCAGCAGTGCAGGACAGGGGGCGGTAAACAATCAGCCCCAGCATTTT. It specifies CASSAGQGAVNNQPQHF.

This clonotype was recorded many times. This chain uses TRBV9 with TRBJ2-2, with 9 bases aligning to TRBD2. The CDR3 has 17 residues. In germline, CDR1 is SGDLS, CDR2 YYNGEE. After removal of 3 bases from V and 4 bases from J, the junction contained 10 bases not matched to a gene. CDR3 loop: CASSAPRAGGSTGELFF. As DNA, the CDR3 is TGTGCCAGCAGCGCCCCGCGGGCGGGGGGGAGCACCGGGGAGCTGTTTTTT.

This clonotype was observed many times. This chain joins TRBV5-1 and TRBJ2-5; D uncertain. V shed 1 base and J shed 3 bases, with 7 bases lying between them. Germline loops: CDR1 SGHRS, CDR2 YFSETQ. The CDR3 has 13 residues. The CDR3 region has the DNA TGCGCCAGCAGCTTGCAGACTGAAGAGACCCAGTACTTC. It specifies CASSLQTEETQYF.

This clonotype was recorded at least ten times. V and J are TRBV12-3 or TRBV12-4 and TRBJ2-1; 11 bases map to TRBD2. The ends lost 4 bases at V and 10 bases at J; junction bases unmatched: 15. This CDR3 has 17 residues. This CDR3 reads CASSSLGPLAGASEQFF. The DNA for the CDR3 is TGTGCCAGCAGTTCGCTAGGACCACTAGCGGGGGCCTCCGAGCAGTTCTTC.

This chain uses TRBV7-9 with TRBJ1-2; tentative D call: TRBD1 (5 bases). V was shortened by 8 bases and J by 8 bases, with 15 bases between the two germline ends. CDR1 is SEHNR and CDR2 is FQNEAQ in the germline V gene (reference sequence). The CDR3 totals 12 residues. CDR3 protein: CASSSRGGGYTF. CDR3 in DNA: TGTGCCAGCTCTTCGAGGGGAGGCGGCTACACCTTC. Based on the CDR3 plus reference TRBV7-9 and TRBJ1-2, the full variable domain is DTGVSQNPRHKITKRGQNVTFRCDPISEHNRLYWYRQTLGQGPEFLTYFQNEAQLEKSRLLSDRFSAERPKGSFSTLEIQRTEQGDSAMYLCASSSRGGGYTFGSGTRLTVV.

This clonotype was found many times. This chain's CDR3 is CASSLGGTEQFF. The CDR3 DNA sequence: TGTGCCAGCAGCTTGGGAGGGACTGAGCAGTTCTTC. This rearrangement joins TRBV7-2 to TRBJ2-1; 7 bases map to TRBD2. CDR3 length: 12 residues. The trim removed 3 bases at V and 9 bases at J, leaving 2 bases unmatched. Germline V gene lookup returns CDR1 SGHTA and CDR2 FQGNSA. The full variable domain, rest sourced from reference TRBV7-2 and TRBJ2-1, is GAGVSQSPSNKVTEKGKDVELRCDPISGHTALYWYRQSLGQGLEFLIYFQGNSAPDKSGLPSDRFSAERTGGSVSTLTIQRTQQEDSAVYLCASSLGGTEQFFGPGTRLTVL.

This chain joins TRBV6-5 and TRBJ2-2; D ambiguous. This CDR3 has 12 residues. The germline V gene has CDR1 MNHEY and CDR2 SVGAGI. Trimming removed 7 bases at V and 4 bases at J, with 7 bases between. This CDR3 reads CASISTTGELFF. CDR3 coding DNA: TGTGCCAGCATTTCCACCACCGGGGAGCTGTTTTTT.

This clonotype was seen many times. The CDR3 nucleotides read TGTGCCAGCAGCCCCGACAGGGAGGGAGCCAAAAACATTCAGTACTTC. It encodes CASSPDREGAKNIQYF. V is TRBV5-4 and J is TRBJ2-4; either TRBD1 or TRBD2 may supply D (7 bases each). The ends were cut back, 4 bases at V and 0 bases at J, with 14 bases in the middle. The CDR3 spans 16 residues. Germline loops: CDR1 SGHNT, CDR2 YYREEE (reference sequence).

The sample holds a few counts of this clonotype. CDR3 in DNA: TGTGCCAGTAGTTACCGGGACAGACTCGTCGATACGCAGTATTTT. Protein: CASSYRDRLVDTQYF. The rearrangement uses TRBV19 and TRBJ2-3, with 7 nucleotides matching TRBD1. The CDR3 loop spans 15 amino acids. Trimming removed 5 bases from V and 6 bases from J; junction bases left unmatched: 11. Germline CDR1 reads LNHDA; CDR2 reads SQIVND (reference sequence).

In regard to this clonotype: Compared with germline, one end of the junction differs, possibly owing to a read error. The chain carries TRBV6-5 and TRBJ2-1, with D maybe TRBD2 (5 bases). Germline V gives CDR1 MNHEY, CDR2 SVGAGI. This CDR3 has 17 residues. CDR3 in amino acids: CDSTPVGARSSYNEQFF. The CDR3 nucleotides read TGTGACAGCACTCCGGTGGGAGCCAGGAGCTCCTACAATGAGCAGTTCTTC.

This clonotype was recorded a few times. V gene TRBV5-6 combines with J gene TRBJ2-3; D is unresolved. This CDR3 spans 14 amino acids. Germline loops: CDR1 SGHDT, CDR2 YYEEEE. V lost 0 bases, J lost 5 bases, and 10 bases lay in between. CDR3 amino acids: CASSLDYAKDTQYF. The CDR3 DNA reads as TGTGCCAGCAGCTTGGACTACGCAAAAGATACGCAGTATTTT.

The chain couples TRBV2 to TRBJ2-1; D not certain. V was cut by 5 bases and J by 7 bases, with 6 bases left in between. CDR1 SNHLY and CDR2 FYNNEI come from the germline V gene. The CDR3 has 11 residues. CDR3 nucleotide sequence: TGTGCCAGCAGTAGTACGAATGAGCAGTTCTTC. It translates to CASSSTNEQFF.

CDR3 region: CSAGQGVAEAFF. CDR3 nucleotides: TGCAGCGCGGGACAGGGCGTTGCTGAAGCTTTCTTT. The rearrangement links TRBV29-1 to TRBJ1-1; 9 bases fit TRBD1. The germline V gene has CDR1 SQVTM and CDR2 ANQGSEA. Germline trimming cut 7 bases from V and 6 bases from J; bases unmatched to any gene: 6. This CDR3 spans 12 amino acids.

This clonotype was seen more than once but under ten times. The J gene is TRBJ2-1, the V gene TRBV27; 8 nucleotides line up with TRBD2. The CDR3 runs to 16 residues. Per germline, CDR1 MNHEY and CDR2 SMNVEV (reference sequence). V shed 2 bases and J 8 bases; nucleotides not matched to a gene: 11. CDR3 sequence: CASSLEGGTRMDEQFF. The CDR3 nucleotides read TGTGCCAGCAGTTTAGAGGGGGGGACTAGGATGGATGAGCAGTTCTTC.

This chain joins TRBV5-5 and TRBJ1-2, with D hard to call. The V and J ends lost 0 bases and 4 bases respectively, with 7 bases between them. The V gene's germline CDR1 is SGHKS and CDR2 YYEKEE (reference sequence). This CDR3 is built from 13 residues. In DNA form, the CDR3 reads TGTGCCAGCAGCTTGGATGATCTCTATGGCTACACCTTC. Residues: CASSLDDLYGYTF.

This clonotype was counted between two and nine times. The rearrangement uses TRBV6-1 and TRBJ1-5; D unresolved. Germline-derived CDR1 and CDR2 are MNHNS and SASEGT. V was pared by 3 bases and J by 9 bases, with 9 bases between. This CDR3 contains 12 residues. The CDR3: CASSDLRRPQHF. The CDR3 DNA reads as TGTGCCAGCAGTGACCTCCGCCGGCCCCAGCATTTT.

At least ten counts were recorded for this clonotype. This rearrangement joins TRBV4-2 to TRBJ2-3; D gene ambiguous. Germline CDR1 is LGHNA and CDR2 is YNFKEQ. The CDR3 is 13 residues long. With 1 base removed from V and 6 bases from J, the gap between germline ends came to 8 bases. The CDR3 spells CASSQAGEDTQYF. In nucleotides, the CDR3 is TGTGCCAGCAGCCAAGCTGGCGAGGATACGCAGTATTTT.

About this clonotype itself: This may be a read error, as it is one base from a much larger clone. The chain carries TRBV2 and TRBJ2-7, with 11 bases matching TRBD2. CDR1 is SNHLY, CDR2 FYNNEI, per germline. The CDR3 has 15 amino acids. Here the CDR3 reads CASRGGLADRYKQYF. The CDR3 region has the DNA TGTGCCAGCAGAGGGGGACTAGCGGACCGCTACAAGCAGTACTTC.

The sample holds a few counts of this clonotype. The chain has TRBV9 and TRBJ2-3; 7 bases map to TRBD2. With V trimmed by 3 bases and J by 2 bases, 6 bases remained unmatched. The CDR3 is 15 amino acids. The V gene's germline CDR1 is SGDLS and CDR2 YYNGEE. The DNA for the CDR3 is TGTGCCAGCAGCGGGAAGGCGGGGGTCACAGATACGCAGTATTTT. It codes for CASSGKAGVTDTQYF.

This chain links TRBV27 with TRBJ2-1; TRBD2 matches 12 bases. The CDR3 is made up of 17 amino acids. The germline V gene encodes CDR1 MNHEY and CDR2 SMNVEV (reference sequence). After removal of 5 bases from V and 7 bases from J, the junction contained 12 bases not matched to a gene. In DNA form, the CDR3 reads TGTGCCAGCAGTCACCATGGGGCTAGCGGGGGGGCGAATGAGCAGTTCTTC. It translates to CASSHHGASGGANEQFF.

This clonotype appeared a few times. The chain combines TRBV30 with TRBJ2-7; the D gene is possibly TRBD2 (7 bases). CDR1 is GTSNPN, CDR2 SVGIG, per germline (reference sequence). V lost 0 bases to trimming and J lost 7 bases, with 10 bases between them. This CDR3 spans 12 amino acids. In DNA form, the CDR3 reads TGTGCCTGGAGTGTAGCGGGGACAGAGCAGTACTTC. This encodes CAWSVAGTEQYF.

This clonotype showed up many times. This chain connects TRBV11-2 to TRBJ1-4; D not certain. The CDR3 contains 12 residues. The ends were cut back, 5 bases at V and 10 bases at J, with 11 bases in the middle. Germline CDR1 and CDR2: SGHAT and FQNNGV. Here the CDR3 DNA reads TGTGCCAGCAGCCCCACTCTAGGAAAACTGTTTTTT. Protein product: CASSPTLGKLFF.

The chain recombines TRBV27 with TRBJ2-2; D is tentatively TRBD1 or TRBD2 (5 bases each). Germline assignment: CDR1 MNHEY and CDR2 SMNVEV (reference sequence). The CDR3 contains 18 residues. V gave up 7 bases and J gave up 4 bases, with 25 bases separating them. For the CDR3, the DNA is TGTGCCAGCACCGCGGTGAAGATGACGGGGCCGAGCACCGGGGAGCTGTTTTTT. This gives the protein CASTAVKMTGPSTGELFF.

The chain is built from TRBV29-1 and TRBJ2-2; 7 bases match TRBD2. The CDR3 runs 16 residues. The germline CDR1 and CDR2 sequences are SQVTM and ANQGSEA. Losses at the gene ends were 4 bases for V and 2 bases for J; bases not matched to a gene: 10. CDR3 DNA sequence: TGCAGCGTTGTGATTAGCGGGCCTAAAAACACCGGGGAGCTGTTTTTT. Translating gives CSVVISGPKNTGELFF.

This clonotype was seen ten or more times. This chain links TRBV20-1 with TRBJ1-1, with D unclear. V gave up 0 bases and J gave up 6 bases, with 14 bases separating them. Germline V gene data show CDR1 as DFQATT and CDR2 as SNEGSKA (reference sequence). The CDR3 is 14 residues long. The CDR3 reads CSAREAMLSPEAFF. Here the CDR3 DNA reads TGCAGTGCTAGAGAAGCCATGCTTTCCCCTGAAGCTTTCTTT.

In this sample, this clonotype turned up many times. CDR3 amino acids: CASSMGGASGNTIYF. The CDR3 DNA reads as TGCGCCAGCAGTATGGGGGGGGCTTCTGGAAACACCATATATTTT. The gene calls are TRBV5-1 and TRBJ1-3; a weak D match, TRBD1 (6 bases). Between the trimmed V and J ends, which lost 5 bases and 1 base, there was a span of 13 bases. Germline CDR1 and CDR2: SGHRS and YFSETQ. This CDR3 has 15 amino acids.